A single sample is the source of the 15 T cell receptor beta chains below, sequenced in a study of blood T cell repertoires in COVID-19. This table comes from immunoSEQ multiplex PCR, and its TCRdb copy is limited to in-frame clones, with some not included. This sample has approximately 140,000 clones, with nearly 85% found just once. The sample was PBMCs or T cells enriched from blood (not recorded which). These receptors were taken from a man aged 50 or older in a cohort exposed to, infected with or recovered from COVID-19 (not recorded which).

V gene TRBV9 combines with J gene TRBJ2-1; 8 bases line up with TRBD1. This CDR3 has 15 residues. CDR1 and CDR2 from the germline V gene are SGDLS and YYNGEE. Germline trimming cut 0 bases from V and 7 bases from J; bases unmatched to any gene: 6. The CDR3 is CASSVVGTGGNEQFF. The CDR3 DNA is TGTGCCAGCAGCGTAGTGGGGACAGGAGGGAATGAGCAGTTCTTC.

This clone has only one observation. Here the CDR3 DNA reads TGTGCCAGCAGCGTAGGGACAGCTCAAGAGACCCAGTACTTC. This sequence encodes CASSVGTAQETQYF. This chain uses TRBV7-7 with TRBJ2-5; 7 bases line up with TRBD1. After removal of 5 bases from V and 2 bases from J, the junction contained 5 bases not matched to a gene. Germline V CDR1 and CDR2: SSHAT, FNYEAQ (reference sequence). The CDR3 totals 14 residues.

The V call is TRBV3-1 (or the pseudogene TRBV3-2), the J call TRBJ2-4; TRBD2 might be the D (7 bases). CDR1 is LGHDT and CDR2 is YNNKEL in the germline V gene (reference sequence). The CDR3 runs 16 residues. Trimming took 1 base from V and 3 from J, leaving 13 bases between them. The CDR3 reads CASSQVYREGKNIQYF. The CDR3 nucleotides read TGTGCCAGCAGCCAAGTATACAGGGAGGGCAAAAACATTCAGTACTTC.

The chain employs TRBV5-1 and TRBJ2-6; D is perhaps TRBD2 (5 bases). CDR3 length: 15 residues. Trimming left V 3 bases short and J 1 base short, with 8 bases between. Germline CDR1 reads SGHRS; CDR2 reads YFSETQ. CDR3 in amino acids: CASSSGESGANVLTF. Here the CDR3 DNA reads TGCGCCAGCAGCTCCGGGGAGTCTGGGGCCAACGTCCTGACTTTC.

V is TRBV7-2 and J is TRBJ1-1; no clear D. Trimming cost V 8 bases and J 1 base, with 5 bases left between them. Germline V gives CDR1 SGHTA, CDR2 FQGNSA. This CDR3 is built from 11 residues. The CDR3 loop reads CASAENTEAFF. In nucleotides, the CDR3 is TGTGCCAGCGCGGAGAACACTGAAGCTTTCTTT.

The chain combines TRBV9 with TRBJ1-6; D unclear. This CDR3 spans 19 amino acids. From germline, CDR1 is SGDLS and CDR2 YYNGEE. Trimming shortened V by 1 base and J by 0 bases, and 17 bases separated the two germline ends. The CDR3 sequence: CASSVRPSDTSSYNSPLHF. The DNA of the CDR3 is TGTGCCAGCAGCGTAAGGCCTTCCGACACCAGCTCCTATAATTCACCCCTCCACTTT.

The chain joins TRBV3-1 (or the pseudogene TRBV3-2) to TRBJ1-2, with D possibly matching TRBD1 (5 bases). Germline lookup yields CDR1 LGHDT and CDR2 YNNKEL (reference sequence). Trimming removed 0 bases at V and 2 bases at J, with 10 bases between. This CDR3 spans 15 amino acids. The CDR3, as DNA: TGTGCCAGCAGCCAAGAAGGCGCAGGGAACTATGGCTACACCTTC. The encoded protein is CASSQEGAGNYGYTF.

The rearrangement joins TRBV9 to TRBJ2-5; 9 positions match TRBD2. The CDR3 extends over 16 amino acids. Trimming cost V 4 bases and J 5 bases; bases outside gene matches: 12. Germline V gives CDR1 SGDLS, CDR2 YYNGEE. The DNA of the CDR3 is TGTGCCAGCAGCTCGAGCCGAGCGGGGGGCCCGGAGACCCAGTACTTC. Amino acids: CASSSSRAGGPETQYF. The variable domain in full, completed from reference TRBV9 and TRBJ2-5, reads DSGVTQTPKHLITATGQRVTLRCSPRSGDLSVYWYQQSLDQGLQFLIQYYNGEERAKGNILERFSAQQFPDLHSELNLSSLELGDSALYFCASSSSRAGGPETQYFGPGTRLLVL.

The chain joins TRBV2 to TRBJ2-1; tentatively, D is TRBD2 (6 bases). CDR3 length: 15 residues. V dropped 1 base and J dropped 3 bases, with 10 bases sitting between them. CDR1 and CDR2 from the germline V gene are SNHLY and FYNNEI. This CDR3 reads CASSEEAAGYNEQFF. CDR3 coding DNA: TGTGCCAGCAGTGAAGAGGCAGCGGGCTACAATGAGCAGTTCTTC.

The genes are TRBV3-1 (or the pseudogene TRBV3-2) and TRBJ1-4; D perhaps matches TRBD1 (5 bases). The V gene's germline CDR1 is LGHDT and CDR2 YNNKEL (reference sequence). This CDR3 is built from 15 residues. Between the trimmed V and J ends, which lost 6 bases and 4 bases, there was a span of 15 bases. The chain's CDR3 is CASSRSGLSNEKLFF. The CDR3 nucleotides read TGTGCCAGCAGTCGATCGGGACTTAGTAATGAAAAACTGTTTTTT.

Turning to this clone: The junction departs from the called germline gene at one end, perhaps through a read error. The chain carries TRBV20-1 and TRBJ2-4; 10 bases map to TRBD1. The CDR3 is 9 residues long. Germline-derived CDR1 and CDR2 are DFQATT and SNEGSKA (reference sequence). Here the CDR3 DNA reads TGCAGTGCTCCGGACAGGGGGAACTTC. Translating gives CSAPDRGNF.

V and J are TRBV2 and TRBJ1-2; D gene ambiguous. CDR3 length: 15 residues. Germline loops: CDR1 SNHLY, CDR2 FYNNEI. V was clipped by 0 bases and J by 3 bases, with 11 bases between them. CDR3 loop: CASSEALGGHYGYTF. The CDR3 region has the DNA TGTGCCAGCAGTGAAGCGCTTGGCGGCCACTATGGCTACACCTTC.

This chain connects TRBV6-6 to TRBJ1-2; D may be TRBD1 (6 bases). Per germline, CDR1 MNHNY and CDR2 SVGAGI (reference sequence). V was shortened by 6 bases and J by 8 bases, with 10 bases between the two germline ends. The CDR3 is 11 residues long. Written as DNA, the CDR3 is TGTGCCAGCAGCCTACAGGGAGGCTACACCTTC. The encoded protein is CASSLQGGYTF.

The chain couples TRBV15 to TRBJ2-5; the D gene is possibly TRBD1 (6 bases). Trimming cost V 1 base and J 0 bases, with 18 bases left between them. CDR1 and CDR2 (germline): LNHNV, YYDKDF (reference sequence). The CDR3 runs to 18 residues. The CDR3 here is CATSRGSKGGFYQETQYF. In DNA form, the CDR3 reads TGTGCCACCAGCAGAGGATCTAAAGGGGGATTCTACCAAGAGACCCAGTACTTC.

The V and J genes are TRBV28 and TRBJ1-2; D is undetermined. CDR1 and CDR2 from the germline V gene are MDHEN and SYDVKM. The V end was cut by 2 bases, the J end by 4 bases, with 5 bases between. There are 12 residues in the CDR3. This CDR3 is CASSLDTYGYTF. Here the CDR3 DNA reads TGTGCCAGCAGTTTAGACACCTATGGCTACACCTTC.